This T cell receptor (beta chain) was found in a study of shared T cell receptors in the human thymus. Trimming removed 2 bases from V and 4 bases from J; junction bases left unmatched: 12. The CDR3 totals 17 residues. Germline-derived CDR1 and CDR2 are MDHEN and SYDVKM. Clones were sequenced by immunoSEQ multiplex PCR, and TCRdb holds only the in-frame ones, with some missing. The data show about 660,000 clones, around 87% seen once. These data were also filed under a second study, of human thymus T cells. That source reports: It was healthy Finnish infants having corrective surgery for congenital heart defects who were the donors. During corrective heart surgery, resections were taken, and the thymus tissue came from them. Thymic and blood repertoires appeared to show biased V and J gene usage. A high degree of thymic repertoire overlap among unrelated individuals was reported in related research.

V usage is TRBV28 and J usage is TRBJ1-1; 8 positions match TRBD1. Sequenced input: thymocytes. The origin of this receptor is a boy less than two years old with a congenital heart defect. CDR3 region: CASSLGQGQRGSTEAFF. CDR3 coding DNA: TGTGCCAGCAGTTTAGGACAGGGCCAGAGAGGAAGCACTGAAGCTTTCTTT.